The TCR beta chain described here comes from a study of cytomegalovirus exposure and HLA in healthy donors. As for this clone: Its antigen is unidentified.

PCR primers comprised 60 Vbeta and 13 Jbeta primers. The data were produced by immunoSEQ multiplex PCR, yet TCRdb's version contains in-frame clones alone and is incomplete. This repertoire shows roughly 180,000 clones, roughly 84% found once; its top ten account for approximately 1.6%. General study findings and limits: Association of a missense DCLRE1C variant with TCR beta V- and J-gene trimming was reported in a later analysis.

The CDR3 is 12 residues long. Germline V gene sequence: CDR1 GTSNPN, CDR2 SVGIG (reference sequence). V lost 2 bases to trimming and J lost 2 bases, with 7 bases between them. The chain links TRBV30 to TRBJ2-7; maybe TRBD2 (5 bases). This TCR derives from a male donor in good health and CMV-seronegative. The specimen was PBMCs. In DNA form, the CDR3 reads TGTGCCTGGAGTAAGGGAGCCTACGAGCAGTACTTC. Protein: CAWSKGAYEQYF.